Reported below is one T cell receptor beta chain. No antigen is known for it. The record originates from a study of chemoradiotherapy in HPV16-positive cancers. Broader study findings: In HPV16-positive patients, HPV-responsive T-cell expansion tracked better recurrence-free survival. During treatment, candidate HPV-specific clones and E7-related motifs expanded in tumor.

The V gene's germline CDR1 is SGDLS and CDR2 YYNGEE. V gave up 4 bases and J gave up 0 bases; unmatched junction bases: 6. The CDR3 sequence is 15 residues long. Sequencing used immunoSEQ multiplex PCR; TCRdb keeps in-frame clones, though not all of them. The repertoire has about 5,000 clones, roughly nine tenths of them found once; the top ten carry 2.5% to 3%. Over chemoradiotherapy, repertoires were sampled more than once. The sample here was tumor tissue, taken from a patient who underwent chemoradiotherapy. The receptor was isolated from a human donor with HPV-associated anogenital cancer. This chain uses TRBV9 with TRBJ1-1; the match to TRBD1 covers 7 bases. In DNA form, the CDR3 reads TGTGCCAGCAGCAAGCGGACAGGACTGAACACTGAAGCTTTCTTT. Its protein is CASSKRTGLNTEAFF.